This T cell receptor beta chain came from a study of blood T cell repertoires in COVID-19. The wider study: Researchers got acute and convalescent COVID-19 samples from the United States, Italy and Spain. T cells, B-cell-depleted T cells, or PBMCs supplied cDNA or gDNA.

CDR1 SGHVS and CDR2 FNYEAQ come from the germline V gene. There are 15 residues in the CDR3. V lost 5 bases and J lost 4; bases outside the gene matches: 9. Original processing notes: It was from reference gene primer amplification that nucleated cell counts were estimated. Here immunoSEQ multiplex PCR was the method, and the copy in TCRdb shows in-frame clones only, minus some. V and J calls plus clone size are reproduced from that table; the DNA served to infer D and trimming. Of about 360,000 clones in the sample, approximately 86% were seen once. Input material: peripheral blood. This clonotype originated in a human donor in a cohort sampled during active COVID-19. The V call is TRBV7-6, the J call TRBJ2-5, with 8 nucleotides matching TRBD2. The CDR3 nucleotides read TGTGCCAGCAGCCCATTAGCGGGGCCCGGAGAGACCCAGTACTTC. Protein product: CASSPLAGPGETQYF.